The 4 T cell receptor beta chains below come from one sample, sequenced in a study of cytomegalovirus exposure and HLA in healthy donors. Primers included in the PCR were 60 Vbeta and 13 Jbeta primers. The table came from immunoSEQ multiplex PCR; TCRdb's copy has only in-frame clones and leaves some out. This table has around 160,000 clones, roughly four fifths appearing once. The sample was PBMCs. The receptors derive from a man between 40 and 49 years old in good health and CMV-seropositive.

This chain links TRBV5-8 with TRBJ2-1; tentatively, D is TRBD2 (6 bases). Trimming took 3 bases from V and 0 from J, leaving 10 bases between them. This CDR3 is built from 15 residues. CDR1 and CDR2 from the germline V gene are SGHTS and YDEGEE. Here the CDR3 DNA reads TGTGCCAGCAGCTCGGGAGTTCGCTCCTACAATGAGCAGTTCTTC. Its translation: CASSSGVRSYNEQFF.

Turning to this clone: Other DNA sequences of this sample code for an identical CDR3. This rearrangement joins TRBV5-1 to TRBJ2-1; TRBD2 matches 9 bases. CDR1 is SGHRS and CDR2 is YFSETQ in the germline V gene. The CDR3 is 15 amino acids. Unmatched junction bases numbered 1, after V lost 2 bases and J lost 1 base. The CDR3 here is CASSFAGGSYNEQFF. The CDR3 coding sequence is TGCGCCAGCAGCTTTGCGGGAGGGTCCTACAATGAGCAGTTCTTC.

V and J are TRBV14 and TRBJ2-7; 8 positions match TRBD1. The V and J ends lost 4 bases and 3 bases, in that order; junction bases with no gene match: 8. The CDR3 runs to 15 residues. The germline CDR1 and CDR2 sequences are SGHDN and FVKESK. The chain's CDR3 is CASSPLDRGSYEQYF. The CDR3 DNA reads as TGTGCCAGCAGCCCGTTAGACAGGGGTAGCTACGAGCAGTACTTC.

This clone has only a few counts. The chain joins TRBV7-5 to TRBJ2-1; TRBD2 is the table's D call, not checked against the DNA. TRBV7-5 is given as a pseudogene. This CDR3 contains 13 residues. CDR3 bases: TGTGTCAGACCCTCTAGCGCCTACAATGAGCAGTTCTTC. Translating it yields CVRPSSAYNEQFF.